This TCR beta chain was profiled in a study of blood T cell repertoires in COVID-19. Authors' analysis steps: Estimates of nucleated cell counts were drawn from the amplification of reference gene primers. Data came from immunoSEQ multiplex PCR; TCRdb stores just in-frame clones and leaves some out. V, J and clone size are taken as reported in that table, and D and trimming were inferred from the DNA itself. The table lists fewer than 120,000 clones, approximately 65% of them singletons. Per germline, CDR1 KGHDR and CDR2 SFDVKD. The CDR3 consists of 16 residues. V was pared by 3 bases and J by 5 bases, with 7 bases of the junction left unmatched.

The chain links TRBV24-1 to TRBJ1-2; TRBD1 agrees at 11 bases. Sequencing was performed on peripheral blood. The TCR was taken from a woman aged 55-70 years with acute or convalescent COVID-19. This chain's CDR3 is CATSDTTGQGVYGYTF. As DNA, the CDR3 is TGTGCCACCAGTGATACAACGGGACAGGGGGTTTATGGCTACACCTTC.